This T cell receptor beta chain derives from a study of cytomegalovirus exposure and HLA in healthy donors. Study results and caveats: The authors confirmed in vitro that three CMV-associated chains were specific for CMV antigens.

Primers included in the PCR were 60 Vbeta and 13 Jbeta primers. Assay: immunoSEQ multiplex PCR; the TCRdb copy retains only in-frame clones and omits some. Of approximately 140,000 clones detected, 70% to 85% appear once; the ten largest clones hold about 1.5%. Comment on this clone: Its antigen is unidentified.

The V and J ends lost 2 bases and 4 bases respectively, with 12 bases between them. Germline CDR1 SEHNR, CDR2 FQNEAQ (reference sequence). The CDR3 length is 16 residues. Sequencing used PBMCs. V is TRBV7-9 and J is TRBJ2-6, with TRBD1 as a possible D gene (5 bases). This TCR was sampled from a boy younger than 18 in good health and CMV-seronegative. In DNA, the CDR3 is TGTGCCAGCAGCTTAAGGGCAGGGTCCGGGGCCAACGTCCTGACTTTC. Residues: CASSLRAGSGANVLTF.